The 8 T cell receptor beta chains listed next were all sequenced from one sample in a study of CD8 T cells in ankylosing spondylitis. TCRdb fed the 5' RACE reads into MiXCR, producing one record per CDR3 protein. Altogether approximately 300,000 distinct CDR3 sequences are present, roughly 20% being singletons, with the ten largest covering approximately 3.7%. Input material: blood, either unsorted or a sorted T cell fraction (not recorded which). The origin of the receptors is a female donor with ankylosing spondylitis or in good health (not recorded which).

The chain joins TRBV5-1 to TRBJ2-2, with TRBD2 matching over 9 bases. The CDR3 runs to 14 residues. J gave up 7 bases and V 0 bases, and 1 base lay outside the gene matches. Germline CDR1 is SGHRS and CDR2 is YFSETQ. DNA of the CDR3: TGCGCCAGCAGCTTGGGACTAGCGGTCGGGGAGCTGTTTTTT. It specifies CASSLGLAVGELFF.

This clonotype was seen a handful of times. The rearrangement links TRBV2 to TRBJ1-1; D is undetermined. Trimming took off 4 bases at V and 6 bases at J, with 9 bases between the two ends. The CDR3 consists of 12 residues. The germline V gene has CDR1 SNHLY and CDR2 FYNNEI. CDR3 region: CASSGSFAEAFF. CDR3 nucleotide sequence: TGTGCCAGCAGTGGATCTTTCGCTGAAGCTTTCTTT.

This clonotype was seen ten or more times. V usage is TRBV12-3 or TRBV12-4 and J usage is TRBJ1-1; D remains unclear. V lost 1 base to trimming and J lost 11 bases, with 8 bases between them. The CDR3 is 11 amino acids. The CDR3 region has the DNA TGTGCCAGCAGTTTAGGAGGGAACGCTTTCTTT. Translation: CASSLGGNAFF.

The chain carries TRBV20-1 and TRBJ2-1; D remains ambiguous. The CDR3 extends over 12 amino acids. The germline V gene encodes CDR1 DFQATT and CDR2 SNEGSKA (reference sequence). CDR3 in amino acids: CSSPLNYNEQFF. The CDR3 nucleotides read TGCTCGTCCCCACTGAATTACAATGAGCAGTTCTTC.

This clonotype showed up just a few times. Here the CDR3 reads CSARSHRYGYTF. The CDR3 nucleotides read TGCAGTGCTAGAAGTCACCGCTATGGCTACACCTTC. The chain recombines TRBV20-1 with TRBJ1-2, with no clear D. Germline loops: CDR1 DFQATT, CDR2 SNEGSKA (reference sequence). Trimming left V 2 bases short and J 4 bases short, with 8 bases between. This CDR3 comprises 12 residues.

This clonotype was observed a few times. The J gene is TRBJ1-2, the V gene TRBV12-3 or TRBV12-4, with D perhaps TRBD1 (5 bases). The V end lost 8 bases, the J end lost 3 bases, and 19 bases lay between the germline ends. This CDR3 contains 15 residues. The CDR3 protein is CASLFTDRADYGYTF. As DNA, the CDR3 is TGTGCCAGCCTTTTTACAGACAGAGCTGACTATGGCTACACCTTC.

This clonotype was picked up a small number of times. The J gene is TRBJ2-3, the V gene TRBV10-3; D assignment may be TRBD1 or TRBD2 (6 bases each). The CDR3 totals 18 residues. Germline values: CDR1 ENHRY, CDR2 SYGVKD. V dropped 2 bases and J dropped 1 base, with 19 bases sitting between them. The CDR3 coding sequence is TGTGCCATCAGTGAGCGAGCCCCGGGGGCAGGGGGCACAGATACGCAGTATTTT. Protein sequence: CAISERAPGAGGTDTQYF.

This clonotype has a handful of counts. The CDR3 reads CAWNSDPSNQPQHF. Written as DNA, the CDR3 is TGTGCCTGGAATTCCGATCCCTCAAATCAGCCCCAGCATTTT. The chain carries TRBV30 and TRBJ1-5; D is undetermined. Trimming removed 4 bases at V and 4 bases at J, with 14 bases between. CDR1 GTSNPN and CDR2 SVGIG come from the germline V gene (reference sequence). This CDR3 spans 14 amino acids.